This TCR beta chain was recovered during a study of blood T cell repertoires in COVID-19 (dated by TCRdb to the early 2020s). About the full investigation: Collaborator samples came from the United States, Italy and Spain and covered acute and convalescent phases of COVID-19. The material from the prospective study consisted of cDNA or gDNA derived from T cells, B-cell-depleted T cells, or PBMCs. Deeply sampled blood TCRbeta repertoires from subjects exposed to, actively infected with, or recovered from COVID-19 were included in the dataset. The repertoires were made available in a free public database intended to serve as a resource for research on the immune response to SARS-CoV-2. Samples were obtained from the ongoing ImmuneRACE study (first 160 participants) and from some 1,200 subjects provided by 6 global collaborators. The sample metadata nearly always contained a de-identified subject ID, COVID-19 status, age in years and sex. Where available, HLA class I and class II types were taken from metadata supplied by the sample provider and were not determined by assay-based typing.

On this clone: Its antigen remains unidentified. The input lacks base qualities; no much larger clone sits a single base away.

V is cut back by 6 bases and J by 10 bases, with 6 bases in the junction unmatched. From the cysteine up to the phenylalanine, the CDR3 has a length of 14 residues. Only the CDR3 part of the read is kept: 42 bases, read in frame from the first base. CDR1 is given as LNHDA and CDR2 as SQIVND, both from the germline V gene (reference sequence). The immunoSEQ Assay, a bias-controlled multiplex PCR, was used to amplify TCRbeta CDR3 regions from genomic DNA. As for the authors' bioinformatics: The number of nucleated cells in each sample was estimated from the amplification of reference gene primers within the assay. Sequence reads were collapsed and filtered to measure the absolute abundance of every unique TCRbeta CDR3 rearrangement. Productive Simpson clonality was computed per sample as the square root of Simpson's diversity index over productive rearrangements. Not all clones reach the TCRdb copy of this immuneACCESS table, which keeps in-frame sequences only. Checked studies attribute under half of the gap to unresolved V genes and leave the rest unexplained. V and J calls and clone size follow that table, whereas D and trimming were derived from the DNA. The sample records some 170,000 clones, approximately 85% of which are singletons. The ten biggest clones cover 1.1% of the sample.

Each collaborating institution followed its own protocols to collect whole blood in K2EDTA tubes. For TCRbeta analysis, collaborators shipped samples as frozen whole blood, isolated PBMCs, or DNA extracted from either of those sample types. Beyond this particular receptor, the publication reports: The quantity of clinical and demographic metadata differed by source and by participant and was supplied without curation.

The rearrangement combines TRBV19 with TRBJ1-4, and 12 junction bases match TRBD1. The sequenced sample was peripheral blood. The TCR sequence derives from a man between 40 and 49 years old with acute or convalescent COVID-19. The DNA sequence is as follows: TGTGCCAGTAGCCCGGGACAGGGGGCAGCAAAACTGTTTTTT. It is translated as CASSPGQGAAKLFF.